This TCR beta chain was profiled in a study of blood T cell repertoires in COVID-19. Across the study: The origin of the acute and convalescent COVID-19 samples was the United States, Italy and Spain. From T cells, B-cell-depleted T cells, or PBMCs came the material, which was cDNA or gDNA.

The length of the CDR3 is 11 residues. Trimming cost V 6 bases and J 8 bases, with 13 bases left between them. Germline V gene lookup returns CDR1 SQVTM and CDR2 ANQGSEA. Original handling: Reference gene primer amplification yielded estimated nucleated cell counts. Measured with immunoSEQ multiplex PCR; TCRdb has only the in-frame clones, and not every one. That table gives V, J and clone size, and the DNA gave D and trimming. The data show under 450,000 clones, 80% to 90% seen once. Specimen: peripheral blood. The chain links TRBV29-1 to TRBJ1-2; tentative D call: TRBD1 (6 bases). The TCR was taken from a woman aged 60 to 75 with COVID-19, enrolled during active disease. CDR3 sequence: CSVNRARGYTF. CDR3 nucleotide sequence: TGCAGCGTGAACAGGGCTCGAGGCTACACCTTC.